This T cell receptor (beta chain) derives from a study of cytomegalovirus exposure and HLA in healthy donors. In germline, CDR1 is MNHEY, CDR2 SVGAGI. The length of the CDR3 is 14 residues. This clone was observed a single time. A multiplex PCR was run with 60 Vbeta primers and 13 Jbeta primers. Libraries were prepared by immunoSEQ multiplex PCR; TCRdb keeps only in-frame clonotypes and omits some of them. The sample lists roughly 140,000 clones; around 80% were seen once. The chain has TRBV6-5 and TRBJ2-5; 8 bases agree with TRBD2. The last part of the DNA fits TRBJ2-7 better; the J call may be wrong. The sample consisted of PBMCs. The TCR was taken from a woman between 40 and 50 years old in good health and CMV-seropositive. Written as DNA, the CDR3 is TGTGCCAGCAGTCCCGTAGCGGGGAACTACGAGCAGTACTTC. It codes for CASSPVAGNYEQYF.